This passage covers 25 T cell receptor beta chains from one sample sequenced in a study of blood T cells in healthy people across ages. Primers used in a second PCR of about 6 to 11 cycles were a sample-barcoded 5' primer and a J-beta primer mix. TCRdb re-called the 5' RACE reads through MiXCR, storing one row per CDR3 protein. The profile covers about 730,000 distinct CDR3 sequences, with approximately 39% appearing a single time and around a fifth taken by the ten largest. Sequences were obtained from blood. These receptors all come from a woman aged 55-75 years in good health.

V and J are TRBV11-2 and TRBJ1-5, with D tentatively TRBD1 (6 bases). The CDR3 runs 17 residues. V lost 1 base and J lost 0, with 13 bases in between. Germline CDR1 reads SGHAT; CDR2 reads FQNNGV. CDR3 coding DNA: TGTGCCAGCAGCTTAGGCAGGGGCACCCATAGCAATCAGCCCCAGCATTTT. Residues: CASSLGRGTHSNQPQHF.

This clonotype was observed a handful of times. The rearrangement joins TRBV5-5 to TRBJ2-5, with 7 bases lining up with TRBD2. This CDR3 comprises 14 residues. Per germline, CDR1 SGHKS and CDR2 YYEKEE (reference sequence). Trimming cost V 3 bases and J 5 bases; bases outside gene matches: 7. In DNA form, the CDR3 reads TGTGCCAGCAGCTCGGCGGGGGAAACGGAGACCCAGTACTTC. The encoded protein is CASSSAGETETQYF.

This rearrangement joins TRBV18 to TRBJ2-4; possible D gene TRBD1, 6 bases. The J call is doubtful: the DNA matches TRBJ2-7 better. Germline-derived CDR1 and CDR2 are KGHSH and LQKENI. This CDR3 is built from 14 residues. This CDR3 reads CASSPLQGFDEQYF. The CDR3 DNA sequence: TGTGCCAGCTCACCACTACAGGGATTCGACGAGCAGTACTTC.

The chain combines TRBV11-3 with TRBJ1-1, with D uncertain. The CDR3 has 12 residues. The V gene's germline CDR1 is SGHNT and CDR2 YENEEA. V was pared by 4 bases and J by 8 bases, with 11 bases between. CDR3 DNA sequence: TGTGCCAGCAGCTCAGGCCTCGGCGAAGCTTTCTTT. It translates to CASSSGLGEAFF. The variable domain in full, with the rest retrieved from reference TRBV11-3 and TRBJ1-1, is EAGVVQSPRYKIIEKKQPVAFWCNPISGHNTLYWYLQNLGQGPELLIRYENEEAVDDSQLPKDRFSAERLKGVDSTLKIQPAELGDSAVYLCASSSGLGEAFFGQGTRLTVV.

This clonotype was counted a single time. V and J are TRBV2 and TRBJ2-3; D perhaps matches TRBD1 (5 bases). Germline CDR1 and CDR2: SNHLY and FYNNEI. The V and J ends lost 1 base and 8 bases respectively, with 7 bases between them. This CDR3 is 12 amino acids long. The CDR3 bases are TGTGCCAGCAGTGAAGAGGGGCTTACGCAGTATTTT. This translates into CASSEEGLTQYF.

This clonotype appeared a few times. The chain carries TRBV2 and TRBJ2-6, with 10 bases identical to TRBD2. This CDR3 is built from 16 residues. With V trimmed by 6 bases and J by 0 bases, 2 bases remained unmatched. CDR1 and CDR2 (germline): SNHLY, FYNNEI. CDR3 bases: TGTGCCAGCAGAGCGGGGGGGAGCTCTGGGGCCAACGTCCTGACTTTC. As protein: CASRAGGSSGANVLTF.

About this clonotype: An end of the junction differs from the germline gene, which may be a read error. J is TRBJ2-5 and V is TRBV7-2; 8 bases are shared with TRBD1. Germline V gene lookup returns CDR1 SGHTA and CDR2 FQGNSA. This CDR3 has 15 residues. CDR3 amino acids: CACSLAQGARETQYF. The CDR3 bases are TGTGCCTGCAGCTTAGCGCAGGGGGCGCGAGAGACCCAGTACTTC.

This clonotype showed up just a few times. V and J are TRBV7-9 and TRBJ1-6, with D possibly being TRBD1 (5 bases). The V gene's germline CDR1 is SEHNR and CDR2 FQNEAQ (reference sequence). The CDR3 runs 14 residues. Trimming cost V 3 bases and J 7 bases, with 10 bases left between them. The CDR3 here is CASSFGGNNSPLHF. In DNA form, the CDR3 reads TGTGCCAGCAGCTTCGGGGGTAACAATTCACCCCTCCACTTT. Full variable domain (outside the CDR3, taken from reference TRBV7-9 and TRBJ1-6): DTGVSQNPRHKITKRGQNVTFRCDPISEHNRLYWYRQTLGQGPEFLTYFQNEAQLEKSRLLSDRFSAERPKGSFSTLEIQRTEQGDSAMYLCASSFGGNNSPLHFGNGTRLTVT.

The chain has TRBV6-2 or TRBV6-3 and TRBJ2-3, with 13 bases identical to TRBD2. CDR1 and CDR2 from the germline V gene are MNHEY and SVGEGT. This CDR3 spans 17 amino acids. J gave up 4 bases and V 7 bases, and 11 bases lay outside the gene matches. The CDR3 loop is CASTKRRTSGRPDTQYF. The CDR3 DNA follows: TGTGCCAGCACTAAGCGTAGGACTAGCGGGAGACCAGATACGCAGTATTTT.

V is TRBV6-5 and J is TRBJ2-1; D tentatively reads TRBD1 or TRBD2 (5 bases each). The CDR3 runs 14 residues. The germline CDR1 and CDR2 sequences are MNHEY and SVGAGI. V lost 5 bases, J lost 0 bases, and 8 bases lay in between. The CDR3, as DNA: TGTGCCAGCAGTCGGGGCCTCTCCTACAATGAGCAGTTCTTC. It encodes CASSRGLSYNEQFF.

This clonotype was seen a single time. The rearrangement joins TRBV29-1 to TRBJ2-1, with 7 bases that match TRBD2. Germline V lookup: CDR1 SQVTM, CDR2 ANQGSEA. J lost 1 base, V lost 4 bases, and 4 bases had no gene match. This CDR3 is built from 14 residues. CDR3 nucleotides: TGCAGCGTTGTCGGGGGGAAGTCCTACAATGAGCAGTTCTTC. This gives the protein CSVVGGKSYNEQFF.

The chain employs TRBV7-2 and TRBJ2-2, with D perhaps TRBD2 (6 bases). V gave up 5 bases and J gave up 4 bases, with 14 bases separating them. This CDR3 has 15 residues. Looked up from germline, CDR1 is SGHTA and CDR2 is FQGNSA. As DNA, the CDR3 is TGTGCCAGCAGCCCCCTGGGGGGTGTCACCGGGGAGCTGTTTTTT. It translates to CASSPLGGVTGELFF.

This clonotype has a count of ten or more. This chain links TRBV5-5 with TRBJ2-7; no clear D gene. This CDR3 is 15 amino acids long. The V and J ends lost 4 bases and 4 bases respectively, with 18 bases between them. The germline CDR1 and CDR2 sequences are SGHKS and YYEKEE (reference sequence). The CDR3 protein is CASSDEPDLVYEQYF. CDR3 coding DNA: TGTGCCAGCAGCGACGAACCGGATTTAGTTTACGAGCAGTACTTC.

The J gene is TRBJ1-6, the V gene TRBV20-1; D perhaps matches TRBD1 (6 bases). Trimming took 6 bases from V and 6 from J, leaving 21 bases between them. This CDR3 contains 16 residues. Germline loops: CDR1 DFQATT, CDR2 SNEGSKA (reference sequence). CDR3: CSAYKETGMINSPLHF. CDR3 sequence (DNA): TGCAGTGCATACAAAGAGACAGGAATGATTAATTCACCCCTCCACTTT.

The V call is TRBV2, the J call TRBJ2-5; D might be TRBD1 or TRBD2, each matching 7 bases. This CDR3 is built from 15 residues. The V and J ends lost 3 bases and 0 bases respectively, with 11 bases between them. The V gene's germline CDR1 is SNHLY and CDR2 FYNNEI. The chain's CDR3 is CASSDQGGYQETQYF. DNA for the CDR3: TGTGCCAGCAGTGATCAGGGGGGGTACCAAGAGACCCAGTACTTC.

CDR3 region: CASSLAARDGNEQFF. The DNA for the CDR3 is TGCGCCAGCAGCTTGGCAGCTAGGGATGGCAATGAGCAGTTCTTC. The V gene is TRBV5-1, the J gene TRBJ2-1; unclear D gene. The CDR3 extends over 15 amino acids. The germline gives CDR1 SGHRS, CDR2 YFSETQ. Trimming removed 0 bases from V and 6 bases from J, with 13 bases in between.

CDR3 region: CASSVGGIQPQHF. In DNA form, the CDR3 reads TGTGCCAGCAGCGTAGGGGGGATTCAGCCCCAGCATTTT. V gene TRBV11-2 combines with J gene TRBJ1-5; the D gene is possibly TRBD1 (6 bases). The V and J ends lost 5 bases and 6 bases respectively, with 11 bases between them. The length of the CDR3 is 13 residues. In germline, CDR1 is SGHAT, CDR2 FQNNGV.

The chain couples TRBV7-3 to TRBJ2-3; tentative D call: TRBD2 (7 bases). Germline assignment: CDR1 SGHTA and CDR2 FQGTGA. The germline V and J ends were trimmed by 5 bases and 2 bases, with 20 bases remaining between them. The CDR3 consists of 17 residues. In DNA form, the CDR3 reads TGTGCCAGCAGCCCTAAACGGGGGGCGGAATACACAGATACGCAGTATTTT. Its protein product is CASSPKRGAEYTDTQYF.

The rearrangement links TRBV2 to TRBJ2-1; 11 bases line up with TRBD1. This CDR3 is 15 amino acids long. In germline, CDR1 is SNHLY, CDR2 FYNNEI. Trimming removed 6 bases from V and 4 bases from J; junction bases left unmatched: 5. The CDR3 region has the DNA TGTGCCAGCAGAGGGGGGACAGGGGGGTACAATGAGCAGTTCTTC. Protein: CASRGGTGGYNEQFF.

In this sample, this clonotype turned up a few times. CDR3 sequence: CASSTRLAGGTDTQYF. The CDR3 nucleotides read TGTGCCAGCAGTACAAGACTAGCGGGGGGCACAGATACGCAGTATTTT. This chain links TRBV12-3 or TRBV12-4 with TRBJ2-3; 12 nucleotides align to TRBD2. The CDR3 extends over 16 amino acids. J was trimmed by 1 base and V by 5 bases; bases with no gene match: 4.

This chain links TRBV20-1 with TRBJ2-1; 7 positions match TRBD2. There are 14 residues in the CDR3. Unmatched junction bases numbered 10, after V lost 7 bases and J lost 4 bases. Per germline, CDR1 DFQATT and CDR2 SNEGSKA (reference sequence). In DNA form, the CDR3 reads TGCAGTGGGCACCAGGCTAGCGGATACAATGAGCAGTTCTTC. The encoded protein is CSGHQASGYNEQFF.

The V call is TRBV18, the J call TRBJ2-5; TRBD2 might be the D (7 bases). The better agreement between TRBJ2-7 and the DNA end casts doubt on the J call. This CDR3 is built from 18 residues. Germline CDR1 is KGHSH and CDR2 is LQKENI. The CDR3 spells CASSRRQGRGVIGYEQYF. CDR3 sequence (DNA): TGTGCCAGCTCACGACGCCAGGGGAGGGGAGTAATCGGGTACGAGCAGTACTTC.

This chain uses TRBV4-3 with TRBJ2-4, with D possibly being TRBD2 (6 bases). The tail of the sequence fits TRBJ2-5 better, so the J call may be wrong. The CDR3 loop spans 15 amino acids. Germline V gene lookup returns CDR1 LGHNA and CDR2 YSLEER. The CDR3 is CASSQGRAEGETQYF. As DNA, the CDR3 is TGCGCCAGCAGCCAAGGACGCGCGGAGGGGGAGACCCAGTACTTC.

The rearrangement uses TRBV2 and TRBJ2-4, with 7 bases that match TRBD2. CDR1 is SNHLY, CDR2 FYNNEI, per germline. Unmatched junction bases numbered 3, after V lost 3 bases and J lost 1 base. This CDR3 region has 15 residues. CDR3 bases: TGTGCCAGCAGTGATTTCGGGGGGGCCAAAAACATTCAGTACTTC. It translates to CASSDFGGAKNIQYF.

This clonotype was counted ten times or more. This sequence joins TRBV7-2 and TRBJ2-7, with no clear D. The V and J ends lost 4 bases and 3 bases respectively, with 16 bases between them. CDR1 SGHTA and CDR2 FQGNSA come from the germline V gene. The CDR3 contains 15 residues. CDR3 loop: CASSWVSMDHYEQYF. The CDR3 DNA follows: TGTGCCAGCAGCTGGGTCAGTATGGACCACTACGAGCAGTACTTC.